These 18 T cell receptor beta chains were sequenced from one sample in a study of post-analysis software for immune sequencing data. Sequencing libraries made from TCR beta cDNA carried unique molecular identifiers. MiXCR was run by TCRdb on the PCR reads, yielding one entry per CDR3 protein. The repertoire has about 820,000 distinct CDR3 sequences, about 53% of them found once; the top ten carry over 4%. Study-wide findings and caveats: There were about five TRBV segments more frequent in patients than controls, and TRBV5-6, TRBV5-1 and TRBV20-1 were among them.

These receptors have no known antigen. The sequencing sample was made of blood. These TCRs come from a girl between 5 and 17 years old with multiple sclerosis.

V is TRBV12-3 or TRBV12-4 and J is TRBJ2-7; 12 positions match TRBD2. This CDR3 comprises 16 residues. Trimming at V came to 3 bases and at J to 2 bases, leaving 5 bases not matched to a gene. CDR3 sequence: CASSFPWTSGTYEQYF. CDR3 bases: TGTGCCAGCAGTTTCCCATGGACTAGCGGGACCTACGAGCAGTACTTC.

The CDR3 coding sequence is TGCGCCAGCAGCCAAGATGGAACAGGGGGAGCTGGCACTGAAGCTTTCTTT. Protein product: CASSQDGTGGAGTEAFF. The genes are TRBV4-1 and TRBJ1-1; 8 bases agree with TRBD1. Trimming took 0 bases from V and 4 from J; bases not matched to a gene: 10. The CDR3 sequence is 17 residues long. Germline V gene data show CDR1 as MGHRA and CDR2 as YSYEKL.

The rearrangement links TRBV12-3 or TRBV12-4 to TRBJ1-1; perhaps TRBD1 as D (5 bases). Trimming removed 2 bases at V and 6 bases at J, with 16 bases between. The CDR3 extends over 15 amino acids. CDR3 protein: CASSLRDQGIPEAFF. DNA of the CDR3: TGTGCCAGCAGTTTAAGGGACCAGGGTATCCCTGAAGCTTTCTTT.

This clonotype has only a few counts. The V gene is TRBV9, the J gene TRBJ1-2; no clear D. V lost 2 bases and J lost 3, with 11 bases in between. The CDR3 consists of 14 residues. From germline, CDR1 is SGDLS and CDR2 YYNGEE. The CDR3 DNA reads TGTGCCAGCAGCGTCGGCGGGCGGGACTATGGCTACACCTTC. Translation: CASSVGGRDYGYTF. Full variable domain (rest looked up from reference TRBV9 and TRBJ1-2): DSGVTQTPKHLITATGQRVTLRCSPRSGDLSVYWYQQSLDQGLQFLIQYYNGEERAKGNILERFSAQQFPDLHSELNLSSLELGDSALYFCASSVGGRDYGYTFGSGTRLTVV.

The CDR3 region is CAISEGLAGVSEQFF. The CDR3 nucleotides are TGTGCCATCAGTGAGGGACTAGCGGGAGTTAGTGAGCAGTTCTTC. The V gene is TRBV10-3, the J gene TRBJ2-1; 13 bases match TRBD2. CDR1 ENHRY and CDR2 SYGVKD come from the germline V gene. This CDR3 has 15 amino acids. The V and J ends lost 2 bases and 9 bases, in that order; junction bases with no gene match: 4.

This clonotype was found a few times. CDR3 protein: CATSRGGNTEAFF. The CDR3 DNA follows: TGTGCCACCAGCAGGGGAGGGAACACTGAAGCTTTCTTT. The gene calls are TRBV15 and TRBJ1-1; D unresolved. Trimming left V 3 bases short and J 1 base short, with 6 bases between. The CDR3 is made up of 13 amino acids. CDR1 is LNHNV and CDR2 is YYDKDF in the germline V gene (reference sequence). The variable domain in full, completed from reference TRBV15 and TRBJ1-1, reads DAMVIQNPRYQVTQFGKPVTLSCSQTLNHNVMYWYQQKSSQAPKLLFHYYDKDFNNEADTPDNFQSRRPNTSFCFLDIRSPGLGDTAMYLCATSRGGNTEAFFGQGTRLTVV.

The genes are TRBV7-2 and TRBJ1-6, with TRBD1 identical over 9 bases. The V segment lost 4 bases and the J segment 10 bases; nucleotides outside the gene matches: 11. This CDR3 comprises 16 residues. Germline V gives CDR1 SGHTA, CDR2 FQGNSA. The DNA of the CDR3 is TGTGCCAGCAGCTATAAGATCACAGGGGGCGCATCACCCCTCCACTTT. Translated: CASSYKITGGASPLHF.

The chain recombines TRBV20-1 with TRBJ2-7; the match to TRBD1 covers 10 bases. J gave up 1 base and V 3 bases, and 6 bases lay outside the gene matches. Per the germline V gene, CDR1 is DFQATT and CDR2 is SNEGSKA (reference sequence). The CDR3 loop spans 15 amino acids. CDR3 DNA: TGCAGTGCTAGCCCCCGGGACAGGGGTTCCTACGAGCAGTACTTC. Translating it yields CSASPRDRGSYEQYF.

This clonotype was seen a handful of times. V is TRBV5-1 and J is TRBJ1-4, with 8 bases fitting TRBD1. CDR3 length: 16 residues. Trimming cost V 6 bases and J 0 bases; bases outside gene matches: 7. Germline CDR1 SGHRS, CDR2 YFSETQ. CDR3 sequence (DNA): TGCGCCAGCACTCTGGGGACAGGACCAACTAATGAAAAACTGTTTTTT. Its translation is CASTLGTGPTNEKLFF.

The chain uses TRBV5-1 and TRBJ2-7, with D unclear. V lost 0 bases to trimming and J lost 3 bases, with 7 bases between them. Germline lookup yields CDR1 SGHRS and CDR2 YFSETQ. The CDR3 runs to 13 residues. The DNA for the CDR3 is TGCGCCAGCAGCTTGGTTGTTGACTACGAGCAGTACTTC. This codes for CASSLVVDYEQYF.

The rearrangement uses TRBV10-3 and TRBJ2-7, with 12 bases matching TRBD2. The CDR3 is made up of 17 amino acids. The trim removed 3 bases at V and 3 bases at J, leaving 9 bases unmatched. CDR1 is ENHRY, CDR2 SYGVKD, per germline. CDR3 region: CAISDLRTSGISYEQYF. In DNA form, the CDR3 reads TGTGCCATCAGTGATCTACGGACTAGCGGGATTAGCTACGAGCAGTACTTC.

This chain joins TRBV20-1 and TRBJ2-3; TRBD2 aligns across 7 bases. The germline V gene has CDR1 DFQATT and CDR2 SNEGSKA (reference sequence). With V trimmed by 3 bases and J by 4 bases, 7 bases remained unmatched. The CDR3 extends over 14 amino acids. CDR3 amino acids: CSASLAGVADTQYF. Written as DNA, the CDR3 is TGCAGTGCTAGTTTGGCGGGAGTGGCAGATACGCAGTATTTT.

Only a few counts were recorded for this clonotype. The chain carries TRBV20-1 and TRBJ2-1; tentatively, D is TRBD2 (6 bases). The germline gives CDR1 DFQATT, CDR2 SNEGSKA (reference sequence). CDR3 size: 13 residues. Trimming removed 1 base from V and 7 bases from J, with 11 bases in between. CDR3 bases: TGCAGTGCTAGAGCTACCCTAGCGAATGAGCAGTTCTTC. The encoded protein is CSARATLANEQFF.

The chain has TRBV5-1 and TRBJ2-5; possible D gene TRBD1, 6 bases. CDR1 is SGHRS and CDR2 is YFSETQ in the germline V gene. Trimming left V 2 bases short and J 2 bases short, with 16 bases between. The CDR3 totals 16 residues. CDR3 in amino acids: CASSLQGRSAQETQYF. CDR3 coding DNA: TGCGCCAGCAGCTTACAGGGAAGGAGTGCACAAGAGACCCAGTACTTC.

This clonotype appeared a few times. V usage is TRBV7-7 and J usage is TRBJ2-7; 7 bases line up with TRBD2. Germline lookup yields CDR1 SSHAT and CDR2 FNYEAQ (reference sequence). The length of the CDR3 is 16 residues. V lost 5 bases to trimming and J lost 4 bases; unmatched junction nucleotides: 14. In DNA form, the CDR3 reads TGTGCCAGCAGCCGGCTAGGGAGGGAATGCTCTTACGAGCAGTACTTC. The encoded protein is CASSRLGRECSYEQYF.

This chain connects TRBV9 to TRBJ1-2; D not certain. Looked up from germline, CDR1 is SGDLS and CDR2 is YYNGEE. This CDR3 contains 13 residues. Trimming shortened V by 2 bases and J by 5 bases, and 10 bases separated the two germline ends. The CDR3 DNA reads as TGTGCCAGCAGCGTTACGGAGTTTTATGGCTACACCTTC. Protein: CASSVTEFYGYTF. Variable domain in full (rest from reference TRBV9 and TRBJ1-2): DSGVTQTPKHLITATGQRVTLRCSPRSGDLSVYWYQQSLDQGLQFLIQYYNGEERAKGNILERFSAQQFPDLHSELNLSSLELGDSALYFCASSVTEFYGYTFGSGTRLTVV.

This chain connects TRBV20-1 to TRBJ1-2; no definite D call. Germline V gene data show CDR1 as DFQATT and CDR2 as SNEGSKA (reference sequence). The CDR3 has 14 residues. V lost 4 bases and J 0 bases, leaving 12 bases between the germline ends. The CDR3 sequence is CSATPGRANYGYTF. The CDR3 coding sequence is TGCAGTGCTACCCCGGGCCGCGCTAACTATGGCTACACCTTC.

The chain recombines TRBV5-1 with TRBJ2-1; TRBD1 matches 8 bases. The CDR3 covers 14 residues. Germline loops: CDR1 SGHRS, CDR2 YFSETQ. J was trimmed by 10 bases and V by 3 bases; bases with no gene match: 9. CDR3 residues: CASSWGTGPNEQFF. As DNA, the CDR3 is TGCGCCAGCAGCTGGGGGACAGGTCCGAACGAGCAGTTCTTC.